This T cell receptor (beta chain) was retrieved from a study of blood T cell repertoires in COVID-19. As for the study in general: Samples came from the United States, Italy and Spain, spanning acute and convalescent COVID-19. Nucleic acid was either cDNA or gDNA, and it came from T cells, B-cell-depleted T cells, or PBMCs.

In germline, CDR1 is GTSNPN, CDR2 SVGIG (reference sequence). V dropped 0 bases and J dropped 1; count of bases not matched to a gene: 8. This CDR3 has 17 residues. Authors' analysis steps: Nucleated cell number was recorded as an estimate derived from reference gene primer amplification. The repertoire was sequenced with immunoSEQ multiplex PCR; TCRdb's copy has only in-frame clones and lacks some. D and trimming were read from the DNA, whereas the V and J calls and clone size are those reported in that table. This sample has some 120,000 clones, with 79% found just once. The receptor was isolated from a man aged 35 to 55 with active or convalescent COVID-19. J is TRBJ2-1 and V is TRBV30, with TRBD1 matching 8 bases. The sample consisted of peripheral blood. The CDR3 DNA sequence: TGTGCCTGGAGTGTACAGCAGGGGGCTGTTTCCTACAATGAGCAGTTCTTC. As protein: CAWSVQQGAVSYNEQFF.